This TCR beta chain stems from a study of control samples from healthy donors and cancer patients. TCRdb's copy holds only in-frame clones and misses some; the assay was immunoSEQ multiplex PCR. The data contain 150,000 to 190,000 clones, 85% to 95% of them singletons. The CDR3 is 14 amino acids. The V end was cut by 4 bases, the J end by 1 base, with 11 bases between. The germline V gene encodes CDR1 LNHDA and CDR2 SQIVND (reference sequence). This sequence was found in a man between 45 and 60 years old in good health. Sequenced: blood. V is TRBV19 and J is TRBJ2-7; the D is unclear. The DNA of the CDR3 is TGTGCCAGTAGTAAAACAAGGGTTTCCTACGAGCAGTACTTC. Encoded protein: CASSKTRVSYEQYF.